Listed here are 32 T cell receptor beta chains from one sample, sequenced in a study of identical twins. One entry per CDR3 protein, called by TCRdb with MiXCR from the 5' RACE reads. In the table there are about 1.7 million distinct CDR3 sequences, 32% of which are singletons. Sequenced: cord blood. These receptors all come from a newborn girl in good health.

The CDR3 here is CVSQREKHTGELFF. The CDR3 coding sequence is TGTGTGTCACAGCGGGAGAAGCACACCGGGGAGCTGTTTTTT. The V gene is TRBV6-1, the J gene TRBJ2-2, with TRBD2 matching over 8 bases. The CDR3 spans 14 residues. Germline CDR1 is MNHNS and CDR2 is SASEGT.

The V call is TRBV12-3 or TRBV12-4, the J call TRBJ1-3; D unclear. The CDR3 is 13 amino acids. Trimming took off 11 bases at V and 0 bases at J, with 11 bases between the two ends. The CDR3 is CAGSRSSGNTIYF. For the CDR3, the DNA is TGTGCCGGCTCTCGGAGCTCTGGAAACACCATATATTTT.

This rearrangement joins TRBV15 to TRBJ2-7, with a possible D match to TRBD2 (6 bases). Germline-derived CDR1 and CDR2 are LNHNV and YYDKDF (reference sequence). CDR3 length: 18 amino acids. V was clipped by 0 bases and J by 7 bases, with 25 bases between them. CDR3 sequence: CATSRDRGFAGNTDEQYF. The CDR3 DNA reads TGTGCCACCAGCAGAGACCGGGGTTTCGCGGGGAATACAGATGAGCAGTACTTC.

The chain joins TRBV29-1 to TRBJ2-3; 7 nucleotides agree with TRBD1. J gave up 3 bases and V 5 bases, and 8 bases lay outside the gene matches. Per germline, CDR1 SQVTM and CDR2 ANQGSEA. This CDR3 has 14 residues. The CDR3 protein is CSVNRGASTDTQYF. CDR3 nucleotide sequence: TGCAGCGTTAACAGGGGAGCTAGTACAGATACGCAGTATTTT.

This clonotype was recorded many times. The CDR3 here is CASGTSGQETQYF. In DNA, the CDR3 is TGTGCCAGCGGGACTAGCGGCCAAGAGACCCAGTACTTC. The chain joins TRBV10-3 to TRBJ2-5, with 11 nucleotides matching TRBD2. This CDR3 contains 13 residues. V trimming: 10 bases; J trimming: 1 base; junction bases outside the gene matches: 2. Germline CDR1 reads ENHRY; CDR2 reads SYGVKD.

This CDR3 is CASLGLAVVETQYF. The CDR3 DNA reads TGTGCCAGCCTAGGACTAGCTGTGGTAGAGACCCAGTACTTC. The V gene is TRBV28, the J gene TRBJ2-5; 8 bases line up with TRBD2. CDR3 length: 14 amino acids. The germline V gene has CDR1 MDHEN and CDR2 SYDVKM. V trimming: 8 bases; J trimming: 4 bases; junction bases outside the gene matches: 9. Complete variable domain (other parts from reference TRBV28 and TRBJ2-5): DVKVTQSSRYLVKRTGEKVFLECVQDMDHENMFWYRQDPGLGLRLIYFSYDVKMKEKGDIPEGYSVSREKKERFSLILESASTNQTSMYLCASLGLAVVETQYFGPGTRLLVL.

This clonotype was recorded a few times. The gene calls are TRBV29-1 and TRBJ1-2; D unresolved. Germline V CDR1 and CDR2: SQVTM, ANQGSEA. The CDR3 covers 11 residues. The V end lost 4 bases, the J end lost 5 bases, and 8 bases lay between the germline ends. The CDR3 protein is CSVGPLYGYTF. The CDR3 coding sequence is TGCAGCGTTGGGCCCTTATATGGCTACACCTTC.

This clonotype was counted between two and nine times. This chain uses TRBV12-3 or TRBV12-4 with TRBJ1-2; maybe TRBD1 (6 bases). The CDR3 extends over 16 amino acids. The V end lost 6 bases, the J end lost 2 bases, and 19 bases lay between the germline ends. The CDR3 loop reads CASSLGWGLTNYGYTF. CDR3 DNA: TGTGCCAGCAGCCTTGGCTGGGGGCTGACGAACTATGGCTACACCTTC.

The chain employs TRBV2 and TRBJ2-1, with 13 bases lining up with TRBD2. The junction had 3 bases not matched to a gene; V was cut back by 2 bases and J by 5 bases. Germline CDR1 is SNHLY and CDR2 is FYNNEI. The CDR3 runs 16 residues. The CDR3 DNA reads as TGTGCCAGCAGTGAACCCGGACTAGCGGGGGACAATGAGCAGTTCTTC. Its protein product is CASSEPGLAGDNEQFF. Combining the CDR3 with reference TRBV2 and TRBJ2-1 gives the whole variable domain EPEVTQTPSHQVTQMGQEVILRCVPISNHLYFYWYRQILGQKVEFLVSFYNNEISEKSEIFDDQFSVERPDGSNFTLKIRSTKLEDSAMYFCASSEPGLAGDNEQFFGPGTRLTVL.

This clonotype was picked up many times. The chain has TRBV3-1 and TRBJ2-1, with D possibly TRBD1 on 6 matching bases. This CDR3 is 12 amino acids long. Looked up from germline, CDR1 is LGHDT and CDR2 is YNNKEL (reference sequence). The V end lost 6 bases, the J end lost 9 bases, and 12 bases lay between the germline ends. The CDR3 sequence is CASSRQAGEQFF. CDR3 bases: TGTGCCAGCAGTCGACAGGCCGGTGAGCAGTTCTTC.

The DNA of the CDR3 is TGCGCCAGCAGCCACCGGACGGACAGGAAGGGAACGGGGGCCAACGTCCTGACTTTC. This translates into CASSHRTDRKGTGANVLTF. The rearrangement links TRBV4-1 to TRBJ2-6; TRBD1 matches 7 bases. The trim removed 3 bases at V and 4 bases at J, leaving 15 bases unmatched. Germline V lookup: CDR1 MGHRA, CDR2 YSYEKL. The CDR3 is 19 residues long.

The chain uses TRBV13 and TRBJ2-7, with a weak D call TRBD2 (6 bases). CDR1 PRHDT and CDR2 FYEKMQ come from the germline V gene (reference sequence). There are 15 residues in the CDR3. The V gene lost 4 bases and the J gene lost 0 bases, with 13 bases spanning the gap. The CDR3 reads CASSSGGFSSYEQYF. The CDR3 bases are TGTGCCAGCAGCTCCGGGGGATTTAGCTCCTACGAGCAGTACTTC. Complete variable domain (other parts from reference TRBV13 and TRBJ2-7): AAGVIQSPRHLIKEKRETATLKCYPIPRHDTVYWYQQGPGQDPQFLISFYEKMQSDKGSIPDRFSAQQFSDYHSELNMSSLELGDSALYFCASSSGGFSSYEQYFGPGTRLTVT.

CDR3 sequence: CASSYVTSGRVSNEQFF. In DNA form, the CDR3 reads TGTGCCAGCAGTTACGTGACTAGCGGGAGGGTCTCCAATGAGCAGTTCTTC. The rearrangement uses TRBV6-5 and TRBJ2-1; 14 bases align to TRBD2. Unmatched junction bases numbered 6, after V lost 2 bases and J lost 6 bases. Germline-derived CDR1 and CDR2 are MNHEY and SVGAGI. This CDR3 has 17 amino acids.

The chain carries TRBV12-3 or TRBV12-4 and TRBJ2-3, with D perhaps given as TRBD1 or TRBD2 (5 bases each). The CDR3 runs to 15 residues. V lost 1 base, J lost 3 bases, and 11 bases lay in between. The CDR3 bases are TGTGCCAGCAGTTTAGGGGACGTAGGAACAGATACGCAGTATTTT. Translated, it gives CASSLGDVGTDTQYF.

This clonotype was observed a few times. The chain links TRBV20-1 to TRBJ2-7; D not certain. With 3 bases removed from V and 2 bases from J, the gap between germline ends came to 8 bases. Germline CDR1 DFQATT, CDR2 SNEGSKA (reference sequence). This CDR3 spans 12 amino acids. CDR3 coding DNA: TGCAGTGCTAGGAAGGTTACCTACGAGCAGTACTTC. Translated: CSARKVTYEQYF.

This clonotype was counted a few times. The V call is TRBV18, the J call TRBJ2-5; D unresolved. Germline V gene sequence: CDR1 KGHSH, CDR2 LQKENI. This CDR3 comprises 14 residues. Trimming took off 0 bases at V and 5 bases at J, with 10 bases between the two ends. The CDR3 sequence: CASSPPWPWETQYF. For the CDR3, the DNA is TGTGCCAGCTCACCACCGTGGCCCTGGGAGACCCAGTACTTC.

This clonotype was picked up a small number of times. The chain employs TRBV28 and TRBJ2-7; D is ambiguous. Per the germline V gene, CDR1 is MDHEN and CDR2 is SYDVKM. V was trimmed by 3 bases and J by 3 bases, leaving 9 bases between them. The length of the CDR3 is 13 residues. CDR3 sequence (DNA): TGTGCCAGCAGTTTCCCCCACCTCTACGAGCAGTACTTC. Residues: CASSFPHLYEQYF.

This clonotype was observed a few times. The chain recombines TRBV10-3 with TRBJ1-1; TRBD1 is a possible D gene (5 bases). The length of the CDR3 is 14 residues. The V end lost 6 bases, the J end lost 1 base, and 12 bases lay between the germline ends. Germline CDR1 and CDR2: ENHRY and SYGVKD. The CDR3 loop reads CAISLNTGNTEAFF. CDR3 DNA sequence: TGTGCCATCAGCCTTAATACAGGGAACACTGAAGCTTTCTTT.

The rearrangement uses TRBV20-1 and TRBJ2-3; D perhaps matches TRBD2 (5 bases). Germline-derived CDR1 and CDR2 are DFQATT and SNEGSKA (reference sequence). Trimming shortened V by 1 base and J by 4 bases, and 9 bases separated the two germline ends. CDR3 size: 13 residues. DNA for the CDR3: TGCAGTGCTAGAGGGGAGCTTCCAGATACGCAGTATTTT. Encoded protein: CSARGELPDTQYF.

This clonotype was seen more than once but under ten times. The chain links TRBV20-1 to TRBJ2-3; 7 positions agree with TRBD1. V lost 8 bases, J lost 2 bases, and 7 bases stayed unmatched. The CDR3 runs to 13 residues. CDR1 and CDR2 (germline): DFQATT, SNEGSKA (reference sequence). CDR3 sequence: CSQNRGDTDTQYF. The CDR3 bases are TGCAGTCAGAACAGGGGAGACACAGATACGCAGTATTTT.

A few counts support this clonotype. The chain recombines TRBV10-3 with TRBJ1-6; D is unresolved. The germline V and J ends were trimmed by 4 bases and 11 bases, with 15 bases remaining between them. The CDR3 covers 14 residues. Germline V gene data show CDR1 as ENHRY and CDR2 as SYGVKD. The CDR3 coding sequence is TGTGCCATCAGTGGAACAGCGCGGGGTCCACCCCTCCACTTT. It yields the protein CAISGTARGPPLHF.

This clonotype turned up a few times. The genes are TRBV4-2 and TRBJ2-3; perhaps TRBD2 as D (5 bases). In germline, CDR1 is LGHNA, CDR2 YNFKEQ. The CDR3 loop spans 16 amino acids. Between the trimmed V and J ends, which lost 2 bases and 1 base, there was a span of 13 bases. The CDR3 bases are TGTGCCAGCAGCCAAATCCTGAGAGCGGGCACAGATACGCAGTATTTT. This encodes CASSQILRAGTDTQYF.

This clonotype turned up a few times. This sequence joins TRBV28 and TRBJ2-7; possibly TRBD1 or TRBD2 for D (5 bases each). The CDR3 length is 16 residues. CDR1 and CDR2 from the germline V gene are MDHEN and SYDVKM. Trimming pared 3 bases from V and 4 bases from J, leaving 19 bases between. The CDR3 DNA sequence: TGTGCCAGCAGTTTCGGGCAGCCCCCGAGGGGTTACGAGCAGTACTTC. This encodes CASSFGQPPRGYEQYF.

This clonotype turned up a few times. The chain is built from TRBV6-6 and TRBJ2-1; weak D call: TRBD2 (6 bases). V shed 4 bases and J shed 9 bases, with 16 bases lying between them. CDR3 length: 14 amino acids. Germline lookup yields CDR1 MNHNY and CDR2 SVGAGI (reference sequence). DNA for the CDR3: TGTGCCAGCAGTTTGACTAGGTCCAGTAGTGAGCAGTTCTTC. Protein: CASSLTRSSSEQFF.

The V and J genes are TRBV4-1 and TRBJ2-3, with 13 positions matching TRBD2. CDR1 and CDR2 (germline): MGHRA, YSYEKL. This CDR3 comprises 16 residues. V dropped 7 bases and J dropped 2; count of bases not matched to a gene: 6. The CDR3 region is CASNRGLAGVTDTQYF. The CDR3 nucleotides are TGCGCCAGCAACCGAGGACTAGCGGGGGTCACAGATACGCAGTATTTT.

This clonotype was counted a few times. The CDR3 reads CASIAGQGGTKNIQYF. CDR3 sequence (DNA): TGTGCCAGCATCGCCGGACAGGGGGGTACCAAAAACATTCAGTACTTC. This sequence joins TRBV28 and TRBJ2-4, with TRBD1 matching over 10 bases. The CDR3 loop spans 16 amino acids. The germline gives CDR1 MDHEN, CDR2 SYDVKM. V lost 7 bases, J lost 2 bases, and 8 bases stayed unmatched. Combining the CDR3 with reference TRBV28 and TRBJ2-4 gives the whole variable domain DVKVTQSSRYLVKRTGEKVFLECVQDMDHENMFWYRQDPGLGLRLIYFSYDVKMKEKGDIPEGYSVSREKKERFSLILESASTNQTSMYLCASIAGQGGTKNIQYFGAGTRLSVL.

This clonotype was recorded only once. A junction end diverges from the germline sequence, so it may reflect a read error. The chain joins TRBV5-1 to TRBJ2-1; D ambiguous. The CDR3 totals 14 residues. The germline V gene has CDR1 SGHRS and CDR2 YFSETQ. The CDR3 is CASNLGSPYNEQFF. CDR3 nucleotides: TGCGCCAGCAACTTGGGGTCTCCTTACAATGAGCAGTTCTTC. The full variable domain, completed using reference TRBV5-1 and TRBJ2-1, is KAGVTQTPRYLIKTRGQQVTLSCSPISGHRSVSWYQQTPGQGLQFLFEYFSETQRNKGNFPGRFSGRQFSNSRSEMNVSTLELGDSALYLCASNLGSPYNEQFFGPGTRLTVL.

J is TRBJ1-1 and V is TRBV6-5; weak D call: TRBD1 (5 bases). The germline CDR1 and CDR2 sequences are MNHEY and SVGAGI. This CDR3 has 14 residues. V was cut by 2 bases and J by 4 bases, with 11 bases left in between. The CDR3 loop is CASSYAQGPTEAFF. DNA of the CDR3: TGTGCCAGCAGTTACGCCCAGGGTCCCACTGAAGCTTTCTTT.

The genes are TRBV25-1 and TRBJ1-6; D call uncertain. This CDR3 is 16 amino acids long. Germline assignment: CDR1 MGHDK and CDR2 SYGVNS. Trimming stripped 5 bases from V and 7 bases from J, with 18 bases between. The CDR3 loop reads CASSPRVGRSNSPLHF. The CDR3 DNA is TGTGCCAGCAGTCCCCGAGTGGGCCGTTCGAATTCACCCCTCCACTTT.

This clonotype occurred many times. The CDR3 DNA reads as TGTGCCAGCAGTCGCTACTCCTACAATGAGCAGTTCTTC. Translation gives CASSRYSYNEQFF. The chain is built from TRBV28 and TRBJ2-1; no clear D gene. Trimming stripped 5 bases from V and 0 bases from J, with 5 bases between. Germline CDR1 MDHEN, CDR2 SYDVKM. CDR3 size: 13 residues.

V usage is TRBV5-1 and J usage is TRBJ2-1, with 15 nucleotides matching TRBD2. The CDR3 consists of 19 residues. Trimming took 2 bases from V and 4 from J; bases not matched to a gene: 10. Germline assignment: CDR1 SGHRS and CDR2 YFSETQ. The CDR3 spells CASSFRTSGGALGYNEQFF. The CDR3 DNA reads as TGCGCCAGCAGCTTTAGGACTAGCGGGGGGGCATTAGGGTACAATGAGCAGTTCTTC.

V is TRBV9 and J is TRBJ1-2, with TRBD1 matching over 9 bases. The germline V gene has CDR1 SGDLS and CDR2 YYNGEE. This CDR3 is 14 amino acids long. V was pared by 0 bases and J by 7 bases, with 4 bases of the junction left unmatched. As DNA, the CDR3 is TGTGCCAGCAGCGTAGCACAGGGGGCTGGTGGCTACACCTTC. Its protein is CASSVAQGAGGYTF.